Shown below are 27 T cell receptor beta chains from a single sample sequenced in a study of T cell clonotyping in hematopoietic cell transplantation. The method was immunoSEQ multiplex PCR; TCRdb's version includes in-frame clones alone and lacks a portion of them. The table shows approximately 5,800 clones, with around 78% occurring only once. Sequenced here: peripheral blood mononuclear cells, sampled 30 days after allogeneic stem cell transplant. Every receptor here comes from a male patient between 60 and 69 years old who had an allogeneic stem cell transplant from an unrelated donor, so the T cells may come from the graft donor. Some clones in this sample may be carry-over from other donors' samples.

The table lists this clone with a count of one. CDR3 in amino acids: CASSQATGAGGEQYF. The CDR3 DNA reads TGCGCCAGCAGCCAAGCCACGGGGGCTGGTGGCGAGCAGTACTTC. The rearrangement links TRBV4-1 to TRBJ2-7; D possibly uses TRBD1 or TRBD2 (6 bases each). The germline gives CDR1 MGHRA, CDR2 YSYEKL. CDR3 length equals 15 residues. Trimming shortened V by 1 base and J by 6 bases, and 16 bases separated the two germline ends.

This chain's CDR3 is CASSLDSAVGYTF. In DNA form, the CDR3 reads TGTGCCAGCAGTTTAGACTCCGCCGTTGGCTACACCTTC. The V gene is TRBV28, the J gene TRBJ1-2; D is ambiguous. This CDR3 is built from 13 residues. Trimming took 2 bases from V and 7 from J, leaving 11 bases between them. Germline V lookup: CDR1 MDHEN, CDR2 SYDVKM.

The chain combines TRBV7-8 with TRBJ2-7; maybe TRBD1 (6 bases). The V end lost 1 base, the J end lost 2 bases, and 12 bases lay between the germline ends. This CDR3 comprises 15 residues. Germline assignment: CDR1 SGHVS and CDR2 FQNEAQ. For the CDR3, the DNA is TGTGCCAGCAGCTTAGTTGGGACATCAGCCTACGAGCAGTACTTC. Its translation: CASSLVGTSAYEQYF.

The rearrangement links TRBV5-4 to TRBJ2-3; either TRBD1 or TRBD2 may fit D (5 bases each). Trimming removed 3 bases at V and 10 bases at J, with 18 bases between. The CDR3 is 14 amino acids. CDR1 is SGHNT, CDR2 YYREEE, per germline (reference sequence). As DNA, the CDR3 is TGTGCCAGCAGCTCTCGGGACCCCGGTTTCTCGCAGTATTTT. Its protein product is CASSSRDPGFSQYF.

The chain has TRBV19 and TRBJ1-2; D might be TRBD1 (6 bases). CDR3 length: 13 residues. The V gene's germline CDR1 is LNHDA and CDR2 SQIVND (reference sequence). With 2 bases removed from V and 8 bases from J, the gap between germline ends came to 12 bases. Here the CDR3 reads CASSIQTGYGYTF. DNA of the CDR3: TGTGCCAGTAGTATACAAACAGGGTACGGCTACACCTTC.

The rearrangement links TRBV6-5 to TRBJ1-5; D call uncertain. V was pared by 4 bases and J by 5 bases, with 9 bases between. In germline, CDR1 is MNHEY, CDR2 SVGAGI. The length of the CDR3 is 13 residues. This chain's CDR3 is CASSSQTDQPQHF. DNA for the CDR3: TGTGCCAGCAGTTCCCAGACGGATCAGCCCCAGCATTTT.

The chain is built from TRBV25-1 and TRBJ1-3; D perhaps matches TRBD1 (6 bases). The CDR3 covers 16 residues. Germline V gives CDR1 MGHDK, CDR2 SYGVNS. V was clipped by 5 bases and J by 4 bases, with 18 bases between them. The DNA for the CDR3 is TGTGCCAGCAGTACATCCGGGACACACAACGGAAACACCATATATTTT. It encodes CASSTSGTHNGNTIYF.

The chain links TRBV20-1 to TRBJ2-1, with D perhaps TRBD1 (5 bases). V lost 6 bases, J lost 10 bases, and 13 bases lay in between. The CDR3 contains 11 residues. Germline V gene lookup returns CDR1 DFQATT and CDR2 SNEGSKA (reference sequence). The CDR3 spells CSAQTALEQFF. Here the CDR3 DNA reads TGCAGTGCCCAGACAGCTCTGGAGCAGTTCTTC.

The genes are TRBV7-9 and TRBJ1-5; D unresolved. Germline-derived CDR1 and CDR2 are SEHNR and FQNEAQ (reference sequence). V was trimmed by 1 base and J by 7 bases, leaving 14 bases between them. The CDR3 has 15 amino acids. This CDR3 reads CASSLGQALGQPQHF. The DNA of the CDR3 is TGTGCCAGCAGCTTAGGCCAAGCCTTAGGGCAGCCCCAGCATTTT.

The CDR3 reads CASGQGMNTEAFF. Written as DNA, the CDR3 is TGTGCCAGCGGACAGGGGATGAACACTGAAGCTTTCTTT. The V gene is TRBV5-5, the J gene TRBJ1-1, with TRBD1 matching 9 bases. Losses at the gene ends were 7 bases for V and 0 bases for J; bases not matched to a gene: 1. The CDR3 is made up of 13 amino acids. The germline CDR1 and CDR2 sequences are SGHKS and YYEKEE (reference sequence). Filled out from reference TRBV5-5 and TRBJ1-1, the complete variable domain reads DAGVTQSPTHLIKTRGQQVTLRCSPISGHKSVSWYQQVLGQGPQFIFQYYEKEERGRGNFPDRFSARQFPNYSSELNVNALLLGDSALYLCASGQGMNTEAFFGQGTRLTVV.

The rearrangement joins TRBV4-1 to TRBJ2-5; TRBD1 is a possible D gene (5 bases). The CDR3 extends over 15 amino acids. The germline V gene encodes CDR1 MGHRA and CDR2 YSYEKL. The V end was cut by 1 base, the J end by 5 bases, with 14 bases between. The CDR3 loop reads CASSQGLRQGETQYF. The CDR3 nucleotides read TGCGCCAGCAGCCAAGGATTACGGCAGGGTGAGACCCAGTACTTC.

J is TRBJ2-2 and V is TRBV27, with 9 bases aligning to TRBD1. Trimming removed 3 bases from V and 5 bases from J; junction bases left unmatched: 4. CDR1 and CDR2 (germline): MNHEY, SMNVEV (reference sequence). This CDR3 contains 15 residues. The CDR3 region is CASSFRDRETGELFF. CDR3 coding DNA: TGTGCCAGCAGTTTCCGGGACAGGGAAACCGGGGAGCTGTTTTTT.

This chain joins TRBV30 and TRBJ2-7, with 8 positions matching TRBD2. The CDR3 is 13 residues long. From germline, CDR1 is GTSNPN and CDR2 SVGIG (reference sequence). With 1 base clipped from V and 6 bases from J, the junction kept 5 bases outside the gene matches. For the CDR3, the DNA is TGTGCCTGGAGTGCCGGGACTAGTCGCGAGCAGTACTTC. Translation gives CAWSAGTSREQYF. The variable domain in full, with the rest retrieved from reference TRBV30 and TRBJ2-7, is SQTIHQWPATLVQPVGSPLSLECTVEGTSNPNLYWYRQAAGRGLQLLFYSVGIGQISSEVPQNLSASRPQDRQFILSSKKLLLSDSGFYLCAWSAGTSREQYFGPGTRLTVT.

The V call is TRBV11-2, the J call TRBJ1-5; 8 nucleotides match TRBD1. CDR3 length: 15 residues. Germline assignment: CDR1 SGHAT and CDR2 FQNNGV. V lost 5 bases, J lost 3 bases, and 6 bases stayed unmatched. CDR3 sequence reads: CASSGGQAPNQPQHF. The CDR3 DNA is TGTGCCAGCAGCGGGGGACAGGCCCCCAATCAGCCCCAGCATTTT.

The genes are TRBV4-2 and TRBJ2-7; weak D call: TRBD1 (5 bases). V was cut by 4 bases and J by 6 bases, with 16 bases left in between. The CDR3 sequence is 14 residues long. Per germline, CDR1 LGHNA and CDR2 YNFKEQ. The CDR3 bases are TGTGCCAGCAGCCCAGGAGCCCTCCAGGGCGAGCAGTACTTC. Protein sequence: CASSPGALQGEQYF.

The rearrangement uses TRBV14 and TRBJ1-2, with D unclear. The CDR3 has 16 residues. V was clipped by 0 bases and J by 0 bases, with 11 bases between them. Germline CDR1 SGHDN, CDR2 FVKESK. The CDR3 DNA follows: TGTGCCAGCAGCCAAGATCTTGGTGGTACTAACTATGGCTACACCTTC. It specifies CASSQDLGGTNYGYTF.

The chain couples TRBV25-1 to TRBJ2-6; tentative D call: TRBD1 (6 bases). The CDR3 is 12 residues long. Per the germline V gene, CDR1 is MGHDK and CDR2 is SYGVNS. Deletions cut 1 base from V and 17 bases from J, with 12 bases between. The CDR3: CASSESDRSMTF. The CDR3 DNA follows: TGTGCCAGCAGTGAATCAGACAGGTCTATGACTTTC.

This rearrangement joins TRBV30 to TRBJ1-1; a weak D match, TRBD1 (6 bases). The CDR3 is made up of 14 amino acids. Trimming pared 2 bases from V and 2 bases from J, leaving 12 bases between. Per germline, CDR1 GTSNPN and CDR2 SVGIG (reference sequence). The CDR3 loop is CAWSPGTYNTEAFF. The CDR3 DNA sequence: TGTGCCTGGAGTCCCGGGACATACAACACTGAAGCTTTCTTT. Filled out from reference TRBV30 and TRBJ1-1, the complete variable domain reads SQTIHQWPATLVQPVGSPLSLECTVEGTSNPNLYWYRQAAGRGLQLLFYSVGIGQISSEVPQNLSASRPQDRQFILSSKKLLLSDSGFYLCAWSPGTYNTEAFFGQGTRLTVV.

The chain joins TRBV5-6 to TRBJ1-1; the D gene is possibly TRBD1 (5 bases). Germline CDR1 reads SGHDT; CDR2 reads YYEEEE. The CDR3 totals 14 residues. V dropped 0 bases and J dropped 1 base, with 7 bases sitting between them. CDR3 sequence (DNA): TGTGCCAGCAGCTTGGCCCAGGGGAACACTGAAGCTTTCTTT. Protein sequence: CASSLAQGNTEAFF.

The chain recombines TRBV5-1 with TRBJ2-7; 9 nucleotides agree with TRBD1. CDR1 and CDR2 (germline): SGHRS, YFSETQ. V dropped 0 bases and J dropped 1; count of bases not matched to a gene: 2. This CDR3 has 15 amino acids. CDR3 protein: CASSLEGTGSYEQYF. The CDR3 DNA reads TGCGCCAGCAGCTTGGAGGGGACAGGGTCCTACGAGCAGTACTTC.

This clone was detected only once. The V call is TRBV6-5, the J call TRBJ1-2; TRBD1 is a possible D gene (6 bases). Germline V gene lookup returns CDR1 MNHEY and CDR2 SVGAGI. V shed 5 bases and J shed 7 bases, with 17 bases lying between them. The CDR3 spans 14 residues. CDR3 nucleotide sequence: TGTGCCAGCAGTCGCCCCCAAGGGGGGATTGGCTACACCTTC. Protein: CASSRPQGGIGYTF.

The genes are TRBV5-1 and TRBJ1-1; a weak D match, TRBD1 (6 bases). Germline V gene lookup returns CDR1 SGHRS and CDR2 YFSETQ. Trimming cost V 2 bases and J 3 bases, with 14 bases left between them. This CDR3 is built from 15 residues. The DNA of the CDR3 is TGCGCCAGCAGCTTTCTTGGGGGGCCGGACACTGAAGCTTTCTTT. Amino acids: CASSFLGGPDTEAFF.

The rearrangement uses TRBV25-1 and TRBJ2-3, with 9 positions matching TRBD2. CDR1 is MGHDK and CDR2 is SYGVNS in the germline V gene. Germline trimming cut 4 bases from V and 6 bases from J; bases unmatched to any gene: 14. The CDR3 covers 17 residues. CDR3 sequence reads: CASSGDGGGRAGDTQYF. Here the CDR3 DNA reads TGTGCCAGCAGTGGGGATGGAGGCGGGAGGGCCGGGGATACGCAGTATTTT.

A few counts support this clone. This rearrangement joins TRBV29-1 to TRBJ2-7, with 8 bases fitting TRBD1. Per the germline V gene, CDR1 is SQVTM and CDR2 is ANQGSEA. The CDR3 is made up of 13 amino acids. With V trimmed by 1 base and J by 5 bases, 4 bases remained unmatched. The DNA for the CDR3 is TGCAGCGTTGAAGGCAGGGGGCCCCACGAGCAGTACTTC. Translation: CSVEGRGPHEQYF.

The rearrangement joins TRBV14 to TRBJ2-7; D is uncertain. Germline lookup yields CDR1 SGHDN and CDR2 FVKESK. V was shortened by 2 bases and J by 0 bases, with 8 bases between the two germline ends. The CDR3 covers 14 residues. The CDR3 sequence: CASSQRVNSYEQYF. CDR3 nucleotides: TGTGCCAGCAGCCAAAGGGTCAACTCCTACGAGCAGTACTTC. Combining the CDR3 with reference TRBV14 and TRBJ2-7 gives the whole variable domain EAGVTQFPSHSVIEKGQTVTLRCDPISGHDNLYWYRRVMGKEIKFLLHFVKESKQDESGMPNNRFLAERTGGTYSTLKVQPAELEDSGVYFCASSQRVNSYEQYFGPGTRLTVT.

In the case of this clone: The identical CDR3 is also encoded by other nucleotide sequences in the sample. This sequence joins TRBV11-2 and TRBJ1-1; D remains ambiguous. From germline, CDR1 is SGHAT and CDR2 FQNNGV. Trimming cost V 3 bases and J 0 bases, with 8 bases left between them. The CDR3 spans 14 residues. CDR3 region: CASSFSSLNTEAFF. CDR3 DNA: TGTGCCAGCAGCTTTTCCTCCTTGAACACTGAAGCTTTCTTT.

The genes are TRBV2 and TRBJ2-1; 7 nucleotides line up with TRBD2. The CDR3 is 14 amino acids. The germline V gene encodes CDR1 SNHLY and CDR2 FYNNEI. The ends lost 7 bases at V and 6 bases at J; junction bases unmatched: 9. This CDR3 is CASIRGEVGNEQFF. CDR3 DNA sequence: TGTGCCAGCATCCGGGGGGAGGTTGGCAATGAGCAGTTCTTC.